Presented here are 23 T cell receptor beta chains from one specimen sequenced in a study of OX40 agonist ivuxolimab in advanced cancers. Clones were sequenced by immunoSEQ multiplex PCR, and TCRdb holds only the in-frame ones, with some missing. This repertoire shows about 80,000 clones, 90% to 95% found once; its top ten account for approximately 0.69%. Sequencing used CD4+ or CD8+ T cells sorted from blood, obtained in a trial of the OX40 agonist ivuxolimab. The receptors come from an adult with an advanced solid tumor such as melanoma, head and neck, liver or kidney cancer.

The V gene is TRBV11-2, the J gene TRBJ2-5; 8 bases fit TRBD1. The ends lost 4 bases at V and 4 bases at J; junction bases unmatched: 8. Germline lookup yields CDR1 SGHAT and CDR2 FQNNGV. The CDR3 loop spans 15 amino acids. CDR3 residues: CASSSQQGGGETQYF. In nucleotides, the CDR3 is TGTGCCAGCAGCTCCCAACAGGGGGGCGGAGAGACCCAGTACTTC. Looking up the rest from reference TRBV11-2 and TRBJ2-5 gives the full variable domain: EAGVAQSPRYKIIEKRQSVAFWCNPISGHATLYWYQQILGQGPKLLIQFQNNGVVDDSQLPKDRFSAERLKGVDSTLKIQPAKLEDSAVYLCASSSQQGGGETQYFGPGTRLLVL.

This chain uses TRBV19 with TRBJ2-5, with TRBD1 identical over 8 bases. Germline V gives CDR1 LNHDA, CDR2 SQIVND (reference sequence). This CDR3 has 16 residues. The J segment lost 5 bases and the V segment lost 1 base, leaving 9 bases of the junction unmatched. DNA of the CDR3: TGTGCCAGTAGTATAGGCGCAGACAGGGGTCGGGAGACCCAGTACTTC. It translates to CASSIGADRGRETQYF.

The count of this clone is one. The chain combines TRBV28 with TRBJ1-1; no reliable D call. The CDR3 has 12 amino acids. Germline-derived CDR1 and CDR2 are MDHEN and SYDVKM. Trimming removed 6 bases from V and 2 bases from J, with 7 bases in between. The CDR3 is CASRRPNTEAFF. The CDR3, as DNA: TGTGCCAGCAGACGGCCTAACACTGAAGCTTTCTTT.

The genes are TRBV7-2 and TRBJ1-3; D is uncertain. The V gene lost 5 bases and the J gene lost 0 bases, with 17 bases spanning the gap. The CDR3 length is 17 residues. The germline gives CDR1 SGHTA, CDR2 FQGNSA. CDR3 nucleotide sequence: TGTGCCAGCAGCAAGTCCTCCCGCACCCTCTCTGGAAACACCATATATTTT. Protein: CASSKSSRTLSGNTIYF.

The chain is built from TRBV19 and TRBJ2-3, with D unclear. Between the trimmed V and J ends, which lost 10 bases and 2 bases, there was a span of 22 bases. The CDR3 contains 16 residues. Germline assignment: CDR1 LNHDA and CDR2 SQIVND (reference sequence). The CDR3 nucleotides are TGTGCCACCGAAGGCTACGGGCCAAGGGACACAGATACGCAGTATTTT. Translating it yields CATEGYGPRDTDTQYF.

The gene calls are TRBV7-2 and TRBJ1-1; no clear D gene. This CDR3 contains 13 residues. The germline gives CDR1 SGHTA, CDR2 FQGNSA. Trimming stripped 5 bases from V and 0 bases from J, with 7 bases between. This CDR3 is CASSLGMNTEAFF. Here the CDR3 DNA reads TGTGCCAGCAGCCTGGGGATGAACACTGAAGCTTTCTTT. The complete variable domain, with remaining parts taken from reference TRBV7-2 and TRBJ1-1, reads GAGVSQSPSNKVTEKGKDVELRCDPISGHTALYWYRQSLGQGLEFLIYFQGNSAPDKSGLPSDRFSAERTGGSVSTLTIQRTQQEDSAVYLCASSLGMNTEAFFGQGTRLTVV.

The rearrangement uses TRBV28 and TRBJ2-5; D remains ambiguous. The V gene's germline CDR1 is MDHEN and CDR2 SYDVKM. The length of the CDR3 is 13 residues. Trimming took 3 bases from V and 2 from J, leaving 7 bases between them. Here the CDR3 reads CASSFSAQETQYF. DNA of the CDR3: TGTGCCAGCAGTTTTTCGGCTCAAGAGACCCAGTACTTC.

Written as DNA, the CDR3 is TGCGCCAGCAGCTACCAAGGGGGACGTCGCTCTGGAAACACCATATATTTT. Its protein product is CASSYQGGRRSGNTIYF. The chain uses TRBV5-1 and TRBJ1-3; a weak D match, TRBD1 (6 bases). The CDR3 consists of 17 residues. V was pared by 3 bases and J by 0 bases, with 16 bases between. CDR1 SGHRS and CDR2 YFSETQ come from the germline V gene.

J is TRBJ1-1 and V is TRBV5-1; 8 bases agree with TRBD1. J gave up 1 base and V 7 bases, and 6 bases lay outside the gene matches. The CDR3 spans 14 residues. Germline V gene sequence: CDR1 SGHRS, CDR2 YFSETQ. CDR3 in DNA: TGCGCCAGCTCTCGGGACAGGCGGAACACTGAAGCTTTCTTT. Translated, it gives CASSRDRRNTEAFF.

This clone was counted only a few times. CDR3: CASRRGLGTGGAETQYF. The DNA for the CDR3 is TGTGCCAGCAGACGGGGGCTAGGGACAGGGGGCGCGGAGACCCAGTACTTC. The chain has TRBV2 and TRBJ2-5; 12 bases agree with TRBD1. The junction had 13 bases not matched to a gene; V was cut back by 6 bases and J by 5 bases. CDR1 is SNHLY, CDR2 FYNNEI, per germline. The CDR3 is 17 amino acids.

This chain joins TRBV9 and TRBJ2-7; D tentatively reads TRBD1 or TRBD2 (5 bases each). Germline values: CDR1 SGDLS, CDR2 YYNGEE. The CDR3 is 16 amino acids. The V and J ends lost 0 bases and 2 bases respectively, with 15 bases between them. In nucleotides, the CDR3 is TGTGCCAGCAGCGTAGGGGTGGGACGAAGCACCTACGAGCAGTACTTC. Protein product: CASSVGVGRSTYEQYF. Looking up the rest from reference TRBV9 and TRBJ2-7 gives the full variable domain: DSGVTQTPKHLITATGQRVTLRCSPRSGDLSVYWYQQSLDQGLQFLIQYYNGEERAKGNILERFSAQQFPDLHSELNLSSLELGDSALYFCASSVGVGRSTYEQYFGPGTRLTVT.

The chain recombines TRBV7-8 with TRBJ1-5, with D perhaps matching TRBD1 (5 bases). With 5 bases removed from V and 3 bases from J, the gap between germline ends came to 17 bases. The CDR3 contains 16 residues. Germline-derived CDR1 and CDR2 are SGHVS and FQNEAQ. The DNA for the CDR3 is TGTGCCAGCAGCCCCCCGATAAGACAGCACAATCAGCCCCAGCATTTT. Its translation is CASSPPIRQHNQPQHF.

In nucleotides, the CDR3 is TGTGCCAGCAACAGACAGGCCGAGCAGTACTTC. The encoded protein is CASNRQAEQYF. This chain connects TRBV6-1 to TRBJ2-7; possible D gene TRBD1, 6 bases. Trimming stripped 7 bases from V and 6 bases from J, with 10 bases between. Germline V gene sequence: CDR1 MNHNS, CDR2 SASEGT. The CDR3 runs to 11 residues.

In this sample, this clone turned up once. This chain connects TRBV4-2 to TRBJ2-1, with D possibly matching TRBD2 (5 bases). This CDR3 has 17 residues. V gave up 0 bases and J gave up 2 bases, with 14 bases separating them. The germline CDR1 and CDR2 sequences are LGHNA and YNFKEQ. The CDR3 sequence is CASSQDLTATTYNEQFF. CDR3 nucleotide sequence: TGTGCCAGCAGCCAAGATTTGACCGCGACTACCTACAATGAGCAGTTCTTC.

The CDR3 region is CASSPDPGTAYGYTF. CDR3 nucleotide sequence: TGCGCCAGCAGCCCAGACCCCGGGACAGCCTATGGCTACACCTTC. V gene TRBV5-1 combines with J gene TRBJ1-2, with TRBD1 identical over 7 bases. Germline CDR1 SGHRS, CDR2 YFSETQ. The CDR3 has 15 residues. V shed 4 bases and J 4 bases; nucleotides not matched to a gene: 10.

V usage is TRBV28 and J usage is TRBJ1-5, with 7 bases that match TRBD1. The ends lost 10 bases at V and 4 bases at J; junction bases unmatched: 10. The CDR3 is 14 residues long. Germline CDR1 and CDR2: MDHEN and SYDVKM. This chain's CDR3 is CAISDRVVNQPQHF. The CDR3 DNA is TGTGCCATCTCAGACAGGGTAGTAAATCAGCCCCAGCATTTT.

The chain's CDR3 is CSGGSGDEQFF. The CDR3, as DNA: TGCAGCGGGGGGAGTGGTGATGAGCAGTTCTTC. The chain is built from TRBV29-1 and TRBJ2-1; perhaps D is TRBD1 or TRBD2 (5 bases each). Trimming pared 7 bases from V and 8 bases from J, leaving 12 bases between. CDR1 and CDR2 from the germline V gene are SQVTM and ANQGSEA. CDR3 length: 11 amino acids.

The V gene is TRBV7-3, the J gene TRBJ2-7; the match to TRBD2 covers 7 bases. V gave up 1 base and J gave up 0 bases; unmatched junction bases: 6. Per the germline V gene, CDR1 is SGHTA and CDR2 is FQGTGA. CDR3 length equals 16 residues. Here the CDR3 reads CASSLRPRGSSYEQYF. The DNA of the CDR3 is TGTGCCAGCAGCTTAAGGCCCCGCGGGAGCTCCTACGAGCAGTACTTC.

This chain connects TRBV5-5 to TRBJ2-7; 7 bases are a match to TRBD1. Trimming cost V 2 bases and J 1 base; bases outside gene matches: 6. The CDR3 is made up of 15 amino acids. Germline assignment: CDR1 SGHKS and CDR2 YYEKEE (reference sequence). Written as DNA, the CDR3 is TGTGCCAGCAGCTTCCTCGGGACAGCGTCCTACGAGCAGTACTTC. Translation gives CASSFLGTASYEQYF.

CDR3 protein: CASSVRDRVNSPLHF. CDR3 DNA: TGTGCCAGCAGCGTCCGGGACAGGGTTAATTCACCCCTCCACTTT. The gene calls are TRBV9 and TRBJ1-6, with TRBD1 matching 9 bases. Germline V CDR1 and CDR2: SGDLS, YYNGEE. CDR3 length equals 15 residues. V lost 2 bases and J lost 6; bases outside the gene matches: 3. The entire variable domain, with the rest obtained from reference TRBV9 and TRBJ1-6, is as follows: DSGVTQTPKHLITATGQRVTLRCSPRSGDLSVYWYQQSLDQGLQFLIQYYNGEERAKGNILERFSAQQFPDLHSELNLSSLELGDSALYFCASSVRDRVNSPLHFGNGTRLTVT.

The gene calls are TRBV5-6 and TRBJ2-3; a possible D gene is TRBD2 (6 bases). V dropped 4 bases and J dropped 3 bases, with 9 bases sitting between them. Per the germline V gene, CDR1 is SGHDT and CDR2 is YYEEEE. There are 13 residues in the CDR3. In DNA, the CDR3 is TGTGCCAGCAGCCGGGACTGGACAGATACGCAGTATTTT. Translating it yields CASSRDWTDTQYF.

This CDR3 is CASSERSPNGEQYF. CDR3 sequence (DNA): TGCGCCAGCAGTGAGAGGTCCCCGAACGGCGAGCAGTACTTC. The J gene is TRBJ2-7, the V gene TRBV10-2; D ambiguous. Germline loops: CDR1 WSHSY, CDR2 SAAADI. V was shortened by 2 bases and J by 6 bases, with 14 bases between the two germline ends. The CDR3 spans 14 residues.

A remark on this clone: The same CDR3 also results from other DNA sequences found in this sample. J is TRBJ2-2 and V is TRBV7-2; D might be TRBD2 (5 bases). This CDR3 spans 15 amino acids. In germline, CDR1 is SGHTA, CDR2 FQGNSA. V was cut by 1 base and J by 1 base, with 7 bases left in between. The CDR3 DNA sequence: TGTGCCAGCAGCTTAGGAGGGAGGAACACCGGGGAGCTGTTTTTT. Its protein is CASSLGGRNTGELFF.